The TCR beta chain described here comes from a study of shared clonotypes between healthy human individuals. Overall study findings and caveats: Investigators collected only blood, and repertoires in tissues likely differ. Genetic and exposure-history diversity was limited by the small donor number.

The length of the CDR3 is 14 residues. V gave up 0 bases and J gave up 5 bases, with 11 bases separating them. Germline values: CDR1 SGDLS, CDR2 YYNGEE. The donors, all of them Caucasian adults, lived in Nashville, Tennessee. Genomic DNA, for the unsorted samples, came from some 100 million PBMCs. Method: immunoSEQ multiplex PCR; TCRdb's copy keeps in-frame clones and lacks some. The sample has 450,000 to 650,000 clones, about 80% seen once. Remarks on this clone: The antigen remains undetermined.

Sequencing was done on a sample of PBMCs. The sequence was obtained from a middle-aged woman in good health. Some clones in this sample may be carry-over from other donors' samples. The V call is TRBV9, the J call TRBJ2-5, with D unclear. CDR3 sequence: CASSVAVGSETQYF. The CDR3 coding sequence is TGTGCCAGCAGCGTAGCAGTGGGCTCGGAGACCCAGTACTTC. The whole variable domain, filled in from reference TRBV9 and TRBJ2-5, reads DSGVTQTPKHLITATGQRVTLRCSPRSGDLSVYWYQQSLDQGLQFLIQYYNGEERAKGNILERFSAQQFPDLHSELNLSSLELGDSALYFCASSVAVGSETQYFGPGTRLLVL.